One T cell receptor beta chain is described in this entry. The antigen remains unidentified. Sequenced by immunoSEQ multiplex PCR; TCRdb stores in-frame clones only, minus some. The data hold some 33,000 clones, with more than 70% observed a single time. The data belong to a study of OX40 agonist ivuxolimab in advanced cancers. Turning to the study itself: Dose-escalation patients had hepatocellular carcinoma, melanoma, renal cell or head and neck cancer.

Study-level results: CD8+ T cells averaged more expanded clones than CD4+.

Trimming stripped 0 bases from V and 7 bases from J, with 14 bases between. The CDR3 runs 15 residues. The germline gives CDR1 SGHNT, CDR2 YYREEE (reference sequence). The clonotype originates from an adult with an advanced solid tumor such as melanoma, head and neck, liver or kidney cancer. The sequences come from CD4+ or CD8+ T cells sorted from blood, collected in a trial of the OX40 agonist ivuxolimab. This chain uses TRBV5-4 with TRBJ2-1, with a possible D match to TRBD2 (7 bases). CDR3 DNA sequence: TGTGCCAGCAGCTTGGAGGGGGGGCCCAAGAATGAGCAGTTCTTC. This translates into CASSLEGGPKNEQFF. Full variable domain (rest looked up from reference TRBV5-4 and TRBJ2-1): ETGVTQSPTHLIKTRGQQVTLRCSSQSGHNTVSWYQQALGQGPQFIFQYYREEENGRGNFPPRFSGLQFPNYSSELNVNALELDDSALYLCASSLEGGPKNEQFFGPGTRLTVL.